This is a list of T cell receptor beta chains from one sample in a study of shared clonotypes between healthy human individuals. The protocol was immunoSEQ multiplex PCR, while the TCRdb copy is restricted to in-frame clones and leaves out a portion. The sample lists over a million clones; about 80% were seen once. The sample was memory CD4+ T cells sorted from blood. All receptors derive from a man between 18 and 35 years old in good health. CDR3s include the opening cysteine and the closing phenylalanine or tryptophan. The order of the fields is clone size, J gene, D gene, V gene, CDR3 protein, CDR3 DNA. A D gene is named only where the DNA matches it firmly. Rows may omit the clone size; those that give it use once, few, many or a size class.

>NA|TRBJ2-1|NA|TRBV19
CASSSLVESSYNEQFF
TGTGCCAGTAGTAGTCTGGTGGAGAGCTCCTACAATGAGCAGTTCTTC
>NA|TRBJ2-6|NA|TRBV18
CASSRAGPSGANVLTF
TGTGCCAGCTCACGGGCCGGACCCTCTGGGGCCAACGTCCTGACTTTC
>NA|TRBJ1-1|NA|TRBV2
CASSVQGEGTAFF
TGTGCCAGCTCAGTCCAGGGTGAAGGAACAGCTTTCTTT
>NA|TRBJ1-5|NA|TRBV2
CASRGTYSNQPQHF
TGTGCCAGCAGAGGAACCTATAGCAATCAGCCCCAGCATTTT
>few|TRBJ1-1|NA|TRBV7-8
CASSLAEATEAFF
TGTGCCAGCAGCTTGGCGGAGGCCACTGAAGCTTTCTTT
>NA|TRBJ1-5|TRBD1|TRBV28
CASSFSRGASGPQHF
TGTGCCAGCAGTTTTTCCAGGGGGGCGTCCGGGCCCCAGCATTTT
>NA|TRBJ1-5|TRBD1|TRBV19
CASSIDTRQGADQPQHF
TGTGCCAGTAGTATAGATACAAGACAGGGGGCAGATCAGCCCCAGCATTTT
>NA|TRBJ2-3|TRBD2|TRBV9
CASSRTSGVLITDTQYF
TGTGCCAGCAGCAGGACTAGCGGGGTTTTGATCACAGATACGCAGTATTTT
>NA|TRBJ1-6|NA|TRBV5-1
CASSLASNNSPLHF
TGCGCCAGCAGCTTGGCCAGTAATAATTCACCCCTCCACTTT
>NA|TRBJ2-4|TRBD1|TRBV27
CASSPGQGLAKNIQYF
TGTGCCAGCAGTCCCGGACAGGGTCTAGCCAAAAACATTCAGTACTTC
>once|TRBJ2-1|NA|TRBV5-4
CASSPPHEQFF
TGTGCCAGCAGCCCCCCCCATGAGCAGTTCTTC
>NA|TRBJ2-7|NA|TRBV7-8
CASSPRGGLLSEQYF
TGTGCCAGCAGCCCTAGGGGGGGGCTCCTCAGTGAGCAGTACTTC
>NA|TRBJ2-5|NA|TRBV2
CASRENPGRQETQYF
TGTGCCAGCAGGGAAAACCCGGGTCGTCAAGAGACCCAGTACTTC
>NA|TRBJ1-2|NA|TRBV19
CASSTGRNYGYTF
TGTGCCAGTAGTACCGGACGGAACTATGGCTACACCTTC
>NA|TRBJ1-4|TRBD1|TRBV4-1
CASSQGLRGLREKLFF
TGCGCCAGCAGCCAAGGCCTCAGGGGGCTTCGCGAAAAACTGTTTTTT
>NA|TRBJ1-2|NA|TRBV28
CASSSGPGSGYTF
TGTGCCAGCAGCTCTGGGCCCGGTAGTGGCTACACCTTC
>NA|TRBJ2-7|NA|TRBV5-1
CASSLTGPYEQYF
TGCGCCAGCAGCTTGACGGGCCCCTACGAGCAGTACTTC
>NA|TRBJ2-1|NA|TRBV5-1
CASSLGGRYNEQFF
TGCGCCAGCAGCTTGGGTGGTAGATACAATGAGCAGTTCTTC
>NA|TRBJ2-3|TRBD2|TRBV5-1
CASSFAPTSGNTDTQYF
TGCGCCAGCAGTTTCGCCCCTACTAGCGGGAACACAGATACGCAGTATTTT
>NA|TRBJ2-1|NA|TRBV10-3
CAISESLGEREQFF
TGTGCCATCAGTGAGTCGTTGGGGGAGCGCGAGCAGTTCTTC
>NA|TRBJ1-5|NA|TRBV2
CASRGTNQPQHF
TGTGCCAGCAGAGGGACCAATCAGCCCCAGCATTTT
>once|TRBJ1-5|TRBD1|TRBV10-3
CAISEEPGTGFRTLPQHF
TGTGCCATCAGTGAGGAACCCGGGACAGGGTTTCGTACTCTGCCCCAGCATTTT
>few|TRBJ2-3|NA|TRBV28
CASSLSVADTQYF
TGTGCCAGCAGTTTGAGTGTGGCGGATACGCAGTATTTT
>many|TRBJ2-3|TRBD1|TRBV2
CASSWDRDTTRGDTQYF
TGTGCCAGCAGTTGGGACAGGGACACCACGCGGGGGGATACGCAGTATTTT
>NA|TRBJ2-3|NA|TRBV7-9
CASSLLADTQYF
TGTGCCAGCAGCCTTCTTGCAGATACGCAGTATTTT
>few|TRBJ2-1|TRBD2|TRBV10-3
CAISTSGNPNEQFF
TGTGCCATCAGTACTAGCGGGAATCCCAATGAGCAGTTCTTC
>NA|TRBJ1-3|TRBD1|TRBV5-1
CASSSGQGLAGNTIYF
TGCGCCAGCAGCTCCGGACAGGGTTTAGCTGGAAACACCATATATTTT
>NA|TRBJ1-4|NA|TRBV20-1
CSARENEKLFF
TGCAGTGCTAGAGAGAATGAAAAACTGTTTTTT
>NA|TRBJ2-2|TRBD2|TRBV7-2
CASSLAPRLAGTGELFF
TGTGCCAGCAGCTTAGCGCCCCGACTAGCGGGAACCGGGGAGCTGTTTTTT
>few|TRBJ1-5|NA|TRBV28
CASVVSSNQPQHF
TGTGCCAGCGTTGTCAGTAGCAATCAGCCCCAGCATTTT
>few|TRBJ2-7|TRBD1|TRBV2
CASKSQGVSYEQYF
TGTGCCAGCAAGAGCCAGGGGGTCTCCTACGAGCAGTACTTC
>NA|TRBJ1-4|TRBD1|TRBV5-1
CASSPGTGQWEKLFF
TGCGCCAGCAGCCCCGGGACGGGACAGTGGGAAAAACTGTTTTTT
>NA|TRBJ1-4|NA|TRBV9
CASSVGGVTNEKLFF
TGTGCCAGCAGCGTAGGCGGGGTTACTAATGAAAAACTGTTTTTT
>NA|TRBJ1-6|TRBD1|TRBV27
CASSLGDRDSPLHF
TGTGCCAGCAGTTTAGGGGACAGGGATTCACCCCTCCACTTT
>NA|TRBJ1-2|NA|TRBV30
CAWRLQGSANYGYTF
TGTGCCTGGAGGTTACAGGGTTCAGCTAACTATGGCTACACCTTC
>NA|TRBJ2-1|TRBD2|TRBV5-1
CASSSLSTSGGDEQFF
TGCGCCAGCAGCAGCCTCTCGACTAGCGGGGGGGATGAGCAGTTCTTC
>NA|TRBJ1-6|NA|TRBV7-2
CASSQGYNSPLHF
TGTGCCAGCAGTCAGGGCTATAATTCACCCCTCCACTTT
>NA|TRBJ2-2|NA|TRBV5-6
CASSLVGGVNTGELFF
TGTGCCAGCAGCTTGGTCGGGGGCGTGAACACCGGGGAGCTGTTTTTT
>once|TRBJ2-7|TRBD1|TRBV6-1
CASRTGQGSYEQYF
TGTGCCAGCAGGACGGGACAGGGGTCTTACGAGCAGTACTTC
>NA|TRBJ2-3|NA|TRBV7-3
CASSSTGTFTDTQYF
TGTGCCAGCAGCTCCACCGGGACTTTCACAGATACGCAGTATTTT